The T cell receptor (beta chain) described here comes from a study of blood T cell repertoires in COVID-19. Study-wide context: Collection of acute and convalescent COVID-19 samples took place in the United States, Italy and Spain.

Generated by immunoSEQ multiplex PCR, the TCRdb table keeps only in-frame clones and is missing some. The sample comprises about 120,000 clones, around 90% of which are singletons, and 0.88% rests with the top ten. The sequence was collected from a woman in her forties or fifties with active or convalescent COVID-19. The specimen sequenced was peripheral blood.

Here the CDR3 reads CASSSSGLAYNEQFF. CDR3 coding DNA: TGTGCCAGCAGCTCGAGCGGATTGGCCTACAATGAGCAGTTCTTC. The chain links TRBV7-3 to TRBJ2-1; perhaps TRBD2 as D (5 bases). The ends were cut back, 4 bases at V and 2 bases at J, with 12 bases in the middle. Germline V gene data show CDR1 as SGHTA and CDR2 as FQGTGA. The CDR3 covers 15 residues.